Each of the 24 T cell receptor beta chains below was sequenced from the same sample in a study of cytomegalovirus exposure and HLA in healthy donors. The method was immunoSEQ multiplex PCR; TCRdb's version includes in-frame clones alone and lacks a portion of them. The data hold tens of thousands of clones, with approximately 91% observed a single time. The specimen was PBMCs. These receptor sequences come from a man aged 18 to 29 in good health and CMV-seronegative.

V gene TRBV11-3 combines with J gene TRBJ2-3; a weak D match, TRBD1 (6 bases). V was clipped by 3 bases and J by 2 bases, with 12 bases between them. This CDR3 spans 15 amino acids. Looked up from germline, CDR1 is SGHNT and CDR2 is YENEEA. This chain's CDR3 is CASSLAGATTDTQYF. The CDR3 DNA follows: TGTGCCAGCAGCTTGGCAGGGGCGACCACAGATACGCAGTATTTT. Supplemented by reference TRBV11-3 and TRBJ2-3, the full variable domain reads EAGVVQSPRYKIIEKKQPVAFWCNPISGHNTLYWYLQNLGQGPELLIRYENEEAVDDSQLPKDRFSAERLKGVDSTLKIQPAELGDSAVYLCASSLAGATTDTQYFGPGTRLTVL.

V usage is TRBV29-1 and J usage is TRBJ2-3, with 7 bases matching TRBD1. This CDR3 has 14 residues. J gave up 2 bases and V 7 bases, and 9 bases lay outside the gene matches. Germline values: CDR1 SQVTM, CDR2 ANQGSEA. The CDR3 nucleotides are TGCAGCGCCAAGGGACAGAGTTCCACAGATACGCAGTATTTT. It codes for CSAKGQSSTDTQYF.

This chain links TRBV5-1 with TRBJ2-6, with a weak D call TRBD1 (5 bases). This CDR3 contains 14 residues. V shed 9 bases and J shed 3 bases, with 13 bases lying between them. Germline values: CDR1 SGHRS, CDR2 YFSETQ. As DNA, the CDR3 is TGCGCCACCCCCAAGACAGATGGGGCCAACGTCCTGACTTTC. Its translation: CATPKTDGANVLTF. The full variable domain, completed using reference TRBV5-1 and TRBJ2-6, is KAGVTQTPRYLIKTRGQQVTLSCSPISGHRSVSWYQQTPGQGLQFLFEYFSETQRNKGNFPGRFSGRQFSNSRSEMNVSTLELGDSALYLCATPKTDGANVLTFGAGSRLTVL.

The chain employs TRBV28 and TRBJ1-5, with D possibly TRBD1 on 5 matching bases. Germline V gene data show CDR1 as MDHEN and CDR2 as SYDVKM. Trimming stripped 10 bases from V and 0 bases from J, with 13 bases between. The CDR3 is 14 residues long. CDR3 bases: TGTGCCATCCAGGGAGGGTATAGCAATCAGCCCCAGCATTTT. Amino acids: CAIQGGYSNQPQHF.

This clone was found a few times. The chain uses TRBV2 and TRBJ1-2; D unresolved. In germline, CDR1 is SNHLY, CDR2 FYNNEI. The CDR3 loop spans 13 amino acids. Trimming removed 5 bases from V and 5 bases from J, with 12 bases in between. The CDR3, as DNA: TGTGCCAGCAGTCACGACGGAGATTATGGCTACACCTTC. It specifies CASSHDGDYGYTF.

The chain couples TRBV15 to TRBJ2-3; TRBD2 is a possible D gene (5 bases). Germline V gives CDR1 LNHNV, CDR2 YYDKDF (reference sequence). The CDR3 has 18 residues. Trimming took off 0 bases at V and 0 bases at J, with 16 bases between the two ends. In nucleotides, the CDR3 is TGTGCCACCAGCAGAGATAACCTTGGCGGGCCTAGCACAGATACGCAGTATTTT. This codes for CATSRDNLGGPSTDTQYF. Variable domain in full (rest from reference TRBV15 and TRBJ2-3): DAMVIQNPRYQVTQFGKPVTLSCSQTLNHNVMYWYQQKSSQAPKLLFHYYDKDFNNEADTPDNFQSRRPNTSFCFLDIRSPGLGDTAMYLCATSRDNLGGPSTDTQYFGPGTRLTVL.

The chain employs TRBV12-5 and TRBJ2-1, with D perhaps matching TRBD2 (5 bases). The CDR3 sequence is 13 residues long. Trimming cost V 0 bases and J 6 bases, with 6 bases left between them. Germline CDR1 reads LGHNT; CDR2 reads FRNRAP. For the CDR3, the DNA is TGTGCTAGTGGTTTGGTACTAGGCAATGAGCAGTTCTTC. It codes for CASGLVLGNEQFF.

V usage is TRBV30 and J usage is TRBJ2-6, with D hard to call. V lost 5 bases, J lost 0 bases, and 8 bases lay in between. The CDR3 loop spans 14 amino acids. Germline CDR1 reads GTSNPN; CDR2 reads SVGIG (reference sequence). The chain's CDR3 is CAWAQASGANVLTF. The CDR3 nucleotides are TGTGCCTGGGCTCAGGCCTCTGGGGCCAACGTCCTGACTTTC.

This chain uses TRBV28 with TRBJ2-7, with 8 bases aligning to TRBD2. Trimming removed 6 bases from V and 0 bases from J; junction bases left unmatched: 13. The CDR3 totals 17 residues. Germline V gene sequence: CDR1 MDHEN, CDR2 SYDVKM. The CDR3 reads CASSPHGGGTLSYEQYF. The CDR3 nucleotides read TGTGCCAGCAGCCCACACGGGGGGGGAACCCTCTCCTACGAGCAGTACTTC.

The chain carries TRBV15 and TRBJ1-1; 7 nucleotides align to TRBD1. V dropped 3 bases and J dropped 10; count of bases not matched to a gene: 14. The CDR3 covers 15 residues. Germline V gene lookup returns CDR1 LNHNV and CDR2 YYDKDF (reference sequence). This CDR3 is CATSSGLTGRVGAFF. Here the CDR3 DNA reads TGTGCCACCAGCAGTGGCCTGACAGGGCGTGTCGGAGCTTTCTTT. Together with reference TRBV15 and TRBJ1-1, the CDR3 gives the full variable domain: DAMVIQNPRYQVTQFGKPVTLSCSQTLNHNVMYWYQQKSSQAPKLLFHYYDKDFNNEADTPDNFQSRRPNTSFCFLDIRSPGLGDTAMYLCATSSGLTGRVGAFFGQGTRLTVV.

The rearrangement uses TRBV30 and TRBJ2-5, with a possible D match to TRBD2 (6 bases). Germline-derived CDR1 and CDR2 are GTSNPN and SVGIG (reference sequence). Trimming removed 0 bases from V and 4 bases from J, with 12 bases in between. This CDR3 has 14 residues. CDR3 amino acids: CAWSVGGLIETQYF. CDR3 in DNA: TGTGCCTGGAGTGTTGGGGGGTTGATAGAGACCCAGTACTTC.

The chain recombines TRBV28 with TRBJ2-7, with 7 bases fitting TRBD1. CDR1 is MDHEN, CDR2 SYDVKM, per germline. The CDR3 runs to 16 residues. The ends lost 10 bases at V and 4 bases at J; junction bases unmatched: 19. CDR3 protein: CATLSRDSTGIYEQYF. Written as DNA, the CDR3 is TGTGCCACCCTCTCAAGAGACTCGACAGGGATATACGAGCAGTACTTC.

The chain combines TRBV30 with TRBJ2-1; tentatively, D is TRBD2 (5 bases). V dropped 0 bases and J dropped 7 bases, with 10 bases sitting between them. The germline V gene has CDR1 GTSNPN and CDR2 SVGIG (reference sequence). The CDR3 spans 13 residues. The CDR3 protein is CAWSVGGLNEQFF. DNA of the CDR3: TGTGCCTGGAGTGTAGGAGGATTAAATGAGCAGTTCTTC.

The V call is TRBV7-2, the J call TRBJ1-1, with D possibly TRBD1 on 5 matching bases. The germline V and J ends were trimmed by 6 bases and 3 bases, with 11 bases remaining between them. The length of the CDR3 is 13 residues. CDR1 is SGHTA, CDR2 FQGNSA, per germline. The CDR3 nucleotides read TGTGCCAGCAGTTCACAACAGGACACTGAAGCTTTCTTT. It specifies CASSSQQDTEAFF.

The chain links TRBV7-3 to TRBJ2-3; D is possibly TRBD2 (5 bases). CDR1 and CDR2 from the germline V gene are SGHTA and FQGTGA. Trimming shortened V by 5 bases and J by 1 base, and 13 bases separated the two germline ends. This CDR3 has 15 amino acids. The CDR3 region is CASSPRGSGTDTQYF. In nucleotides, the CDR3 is TGTGCCAGCAGCCCTCGGGGTAGCGGCACAGATACGCAGTATTTT.

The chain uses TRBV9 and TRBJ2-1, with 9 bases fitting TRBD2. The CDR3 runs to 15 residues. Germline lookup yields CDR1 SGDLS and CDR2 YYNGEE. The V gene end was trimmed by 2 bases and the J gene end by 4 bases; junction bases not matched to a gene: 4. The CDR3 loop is CASSVRLAGYNEQFF. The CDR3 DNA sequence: TGTGCCAGCAGCGTGCGGCTAGCGGGGTACAATGAGCAGTTCTTC.

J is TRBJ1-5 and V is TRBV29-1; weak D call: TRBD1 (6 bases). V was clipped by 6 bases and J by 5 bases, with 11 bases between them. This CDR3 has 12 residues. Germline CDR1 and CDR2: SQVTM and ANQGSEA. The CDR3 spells CSVGDTDQPQHF. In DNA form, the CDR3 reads TGCAGCGTGGGGGACACAGATCAGCCCCAGCATTTT.

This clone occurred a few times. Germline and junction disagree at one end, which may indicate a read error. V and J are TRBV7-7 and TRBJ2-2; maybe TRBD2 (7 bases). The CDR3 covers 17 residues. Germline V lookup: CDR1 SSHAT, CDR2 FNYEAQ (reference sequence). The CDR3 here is CASSPDRGAPNTGELFF. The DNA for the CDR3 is TGTGCTAGCAGCCCGGATCGGGGGGCCCCGAACACCGGGGAGCTGTTTTTT.

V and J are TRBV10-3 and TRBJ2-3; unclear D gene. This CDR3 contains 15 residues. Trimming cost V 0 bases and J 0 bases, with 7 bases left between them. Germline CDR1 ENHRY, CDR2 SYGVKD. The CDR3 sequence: CAISESTPSTDTQYF. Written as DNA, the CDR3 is TGTGCCATCAGTGAGTCGACTCCTAGCACAGATACGCAGTATTTT.

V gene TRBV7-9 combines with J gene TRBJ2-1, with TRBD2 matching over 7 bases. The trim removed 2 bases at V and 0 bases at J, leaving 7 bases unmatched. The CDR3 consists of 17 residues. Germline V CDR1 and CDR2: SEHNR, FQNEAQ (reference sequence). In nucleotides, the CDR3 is TGTGCCAGCAGCTTAATGGGGGGGTTCCACTCCTACAATGAGCAGTTCTTC. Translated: CASSLMGGFHSYNEQFF.

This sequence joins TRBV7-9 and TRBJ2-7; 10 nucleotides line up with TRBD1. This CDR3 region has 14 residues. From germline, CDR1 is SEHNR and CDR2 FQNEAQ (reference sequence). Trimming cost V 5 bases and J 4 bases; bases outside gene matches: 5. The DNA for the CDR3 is TGTGCCAGCAGCACGGGACAGGGGAAATACGAGCAGTACTTC. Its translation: CASSTGQGKYEQYF.

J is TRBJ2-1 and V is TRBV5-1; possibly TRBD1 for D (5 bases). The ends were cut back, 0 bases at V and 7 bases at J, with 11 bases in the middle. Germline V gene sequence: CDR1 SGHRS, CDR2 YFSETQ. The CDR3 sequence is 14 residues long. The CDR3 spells CASSLVAGKNEQFF. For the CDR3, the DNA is TGCGCCAGCAGCTTGGTTGCAGGGAAAAATGAGCAGTTCTTC.

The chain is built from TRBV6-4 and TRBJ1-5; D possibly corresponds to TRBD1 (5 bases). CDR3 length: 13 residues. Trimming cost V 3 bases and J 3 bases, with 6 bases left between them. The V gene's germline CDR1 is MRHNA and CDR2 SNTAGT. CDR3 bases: TGTGCCAGCAGTGAGGGGCACAATCAGCCCCAGCATTTT. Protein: CASSEGHNQPQHF.

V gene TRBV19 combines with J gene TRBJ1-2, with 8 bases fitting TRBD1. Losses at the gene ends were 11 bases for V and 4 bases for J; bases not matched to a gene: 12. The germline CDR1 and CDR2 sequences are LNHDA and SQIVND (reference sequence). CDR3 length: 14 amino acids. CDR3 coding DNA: TGTGCCGGCCTGGACAGGGCGGGGGCCTATGGCTACACCTTC. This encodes CAGLDRAGAYGYTF. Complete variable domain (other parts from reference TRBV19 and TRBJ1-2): DGGITQSPKYLFRKEGQNVTLSCEQNLNHDAMYWYRQDPGQGLRLIYYSQIVNDFQKGDIAEGYSVSREKKESFPLTVTSAQKNPTAFYLCAGLDRAGAYGYTFGSGTRLTVV.